This T cell receptor beta chain derives from a study of blood T cell repertoires in COVID-19. Study context: Sources were T cells, B-cell-depleted T cells, or PBMCs; the material itself was cDNA or gDNA.

Only in-frame clones appear in the TCRdb table, and some are missing; sequencing was by immunoSEQ multiplex PCR. The table lists roughly 300,000 clones, about 83% of them singletons. Germline V gene data show CDR1 as SGHNT and CDR2 as YYREEE (reference sequence). CDR3 length: 17 residues. With V trimmed by 3 bases and J by 4 bases, 13 bases remained unmatched. Sequencing was carried out using peripheral blood. This clonotype originated in a woman aged 45-65 years who had recovered from COVID-19. The genes are TRBV5-4 and TRBJ2-5, with 9 bases matching TRBD1. The CDR3 here is CASSSVPGQGERETQYF. CDR3 bases: TGTGCCAGCAGCTCGGTTCCGGGACAGGGTGAGCGAGAGACCCAGTACTTC.